A single sample is the source of the 32 T cell receptor beta chains below, sequenced in a study of blood T cells in healthy people across ages. Then a second PCR, running about 6 to 11 cycles, was carried out with a sample-barcoded 5' primer and a J-beta primer mix. Via MiXCR, TCRdb re-called the 5' RACE reads, giving one row per CDR3 protein. Among about a million distinct CDR3 sequences listed, about 44% were seen once. Specimen: blood. The receptors stem from a young man in good health.

The chain has TRBV6-9 and TRBJ1-6; D remains ambiguous. Germline CDR1 MNHGY, CDR2 SVAAGI. The CDR3 loop spans 15 amino acids. V lost 7 bases and J 9 bases, leaving 19 bases between the germline ends. The CDR3 loop reads CASKRVGRLVSPLHF. CDR3 coding DNA: TGTGCCAGCAAAAGAGTAGGAAGGCTAGTTTCACCCCTCCACTTT.

V usage is TRBV5-1 and J usage is TRBJ2-7; 10 positions match TRBD1. The CDR3 totals 14 residues. Losses at the gene ends were 2 bases for V and 7 bases for J; bases not matched to a gene: 6. In germline, CDR1 is SGHRS, CDR2 YFSETQ. The CDR3 nucleotides read TGCGCCAGCAGCTTTGGGACAGGGGCCCAAGAGCAGTACTTC. Encoded protein: CASSFGTGAQEQYF.

V usage is TRBV5-4 and J usage is TRBJ2-7, with no clear D. V was shortened by 4 bases and J by 0 bases, with 11 bases between the two germline ends. Germline values: CDR1 SGHNT, CDR2 YYREEE (reference sequence). The CDR3 sequence is 14 residues long. In DNA form, the CDR3 reads TGTGCCAGCAGCGCAAACGCCCTCTCCTACGAGCAGTACTTC. Translation: CASSANALSYEQYF.

This clonotype turned up a few times. This may be a read error, as it is one base from a much larger clone. This chain links TRBV20-1 with TRBJ2-7, with TRBD1 matching over 9 bases. This CDR3 has 14 amino acids. Germline V gene sequence: CDR1 DFQATT, CDR2 SNEGSKA (reference sequence). Trimming took 3 bases from V and 4 from J; bases not matched to a gene: 7. CDR3 amino acids: CSASVGQGRYEQYF. In DNA form, the CDR3 reads TGCAGTGCTAGTGTGGGACAGGGAAGGTACGAGCAGTACTTC.

V gene TRBV14 combines with J gene TRBJ2-3, with unresolved D. Germline V gives CDR1 SGHDN, CDR2 FVKESK. This CDR3 contains 15 residues. V was shortened by 4 bases and J by 0 bases, with 11 bases between the two germline ends. The CDR3 here is CASSPYAQSTDTQYF. CDR3 DNA: TGTGCCAGCAGCCCCTATGCGCAAAGCACAGATACGCAGTATTTT. Together with reference TRBV14 and TRBJ2-3, the CDR3 gives the full variable domain: EAGVTQFPSHSVIEKGQTVTLRCDPISGHDNLYWYRRVMGKEIKFLLHFVKESKQDESGMPNNRFLAERTGGTYSTLKVQPAELEDSGVYFCASSPYAQSTDTQYFGPGTRLTVL.

This clonotype has a handful of counts. The chain employs TRBV30 and TRBJ2-6; no firm D call. Looked up from germline, CDR1 is GTSNPN and CDR2 is SVGIG (reference sequence). This CDR3 spans 16 amino acids. Trimming shortened V by 2 bases and J by 0 bases, and 11 bases separated the two germline ends. The CDR3 DNA reads as TGTGCCTGGAGTTCCATTTCGGTCTCTGGGGCCAACGTCCTGACTTTC. It encodes CAWSSISVSGANVLTF.

The genes are TRBV12-3 or TRBV12-4 and TRBJ2-5; D is uncertain. The length of the CDR3 is 13 residues. V lost 6 bases, J lost 11 bases, and 19 bases lay in between. The CDR3 nucleotides read TGTGCCAGCAGGCCGAATGGCCGCAATGAGCAGTACTTC. Translation: CASRPNGRNEQYF.

The V gene is TRBV18, the J gene TRBJ2-7, with D unclear. CDR1 and CDR2 (germline): KGHSH, LQKENI. CDR3 length equals 15 residues. The V end lost 8 bases, the J end lost 0 bases, and 17 bases lay between the germline ends. The CDR3 spells CASAWTAGSSYEQYF. CDR3 coding DNA: TGTGCCAGCGCGTGGACCGCCGGAAGCTCCTACGAGCAGTACTTC.

J is TRBJ2-1 and V is TRBV14; 7 nucleotides line up with TRBD2. This CDR3 has 15 amino acids. V dropped 5 bases and J dropped 5; count of bases not matched to a gene: 9. CDR1 SGHDN and CDR2 FVKESK come from the germline V gene. The CDR3 DNA sequence: TGTGCCAGCAGCTCCCGACTAGCTGGCGACAATGAGCAGTTCTTC. Translated: CASSSRLAGDNEQFF.

Worth noting for this clonotype: At one of its ends the junction is not consistent with the germline gene, which may arise from a read error. The chain uses TRBV20-1 and TRBJ2-3, with D tentatively TRBD2 (7 bases). Germline CDR1 DFQATT, CDR2 SNEGSKA (reference sequence). The CDR3 is 12 residues long. CDR3 bases: TGCTGTGCTAGGGCGGGGGCCCATACGCAATATTTT. It specifies CCARAGAHTQYF.

The chain is built from TRBV20-1 and TRBJ2-4; no firm D call. Germline V gene sequence: CDR1 DFQATT, CDR2 SNEGSKA (reference sequence). V lost 0 bases to trimming and J lost 7 bases, with 13 bases between them. The length of the CDR3 is 14 residues. The CDR3 region is CSARDPKASNIQYF. The CDR3 nucleotides are TGCAGTGCTAGAGATCCCAAGGCATCTAACATTCAGTACTTC.

The rearrangement uses TRBV3-1 and TRBJ2-1; D possibly corresponds to TRBD2 (5 bases). CDR3 size: 15 residues. Looked up from germline, CDR1 is LGHDT and CDR2 is YNNKEL (reference sequence). Deletions cut 1 base from V and 6 bases from J, with 13 bases between. The CDR3 sequence is CASSQGTLSTNEQFF. The DNA for the CDR3 is TGTGCCAGCAGCCAAGGGACTCTCTCCACCAATGAGCAGTTCTTC.

This clonotype was detected only a few times. This CDR3 is CASSPRRYEQYF. The CDR3 bases are TGTGCCAGCAGCCCCAGGAGGTACGAGCAGTACTTC. The genes are TRBV7-2 and TRBJ2-7; D may be TRBD2 (5 bases). Germline assignment: CDR1 SGHTA and CDR2 FQGNSA. Trimming left V 5 bases short and J 4 bases short, with 9 bases between. The CDR3 totals 12 residues.

The V call is TRBV5-6, the J call TRBJ2-7; TRBD1 matches 11 bases. V dropped 4 bases and J dropped 4; count of bases not matched to a gene: 16. Germline V gene data show CDR1 as SGHDT and CDR2 as YYEEEE. The CDR3 is 18 residues long. CDR3 loop: CASSTGQGASSITYEQYF. Written as DNA, the CDR3 is TGTGCCAGCAGCACCGGACAGGGGGCGTCGTCTATTACTTACGAGCAGTACTTC.

V is TRBV5-1 and J is TRBJ2-5; D tentatively fits TRBD1 or TRBD2 (5 bases each). Trimming took 3 bases from V and 10 from J, leaving 19 bases between them. From germline, CDR1 is SGHRS and CDR2 YFSETQ. This CDR3 has 14 amino acids. CDR3 DNA sequence: TGCGCCAGCAGCTCTTATGCCGGGGCCCTCTACCAGTACTTC. This gives the protein CASSSYAGALYQYF. The whole variable domain, remainder taken from reference TRBV5-1 and TRBJ2-5, is KAGVTQTPRYLIKTRGQQVTLSCSPISGHRSVSWYQQTPGQGLQFLFEYFSETQRNKGNFPGRFSGRQFSNSRSEMNVSTLELGDSALYLCASSSYAGALYQYFGPGTRLLVL.

This clonotype was seen more than once but under ten times. This chain links TRBV12-3 or TRBV12-4 with TRBJ1-4; no reliable D call. The V end lost 7 bases, the J end lost 7 bases, and 16 bases lay between the germline ends. The CDR3 totals 14 residues. The CDR3 spells CASTSEALGEKLFF. In nucleotides, the CDR3 is TGTGCCAGCACCTCAGAGGCTTTGGGTGAAAAACTGTTTTTT.

This clonotype was observed a few times. This sequence joins TRBV15 and TRBJ2-5; perhaps TRBD1 as D (5 bases). The J call may be incorrect, as the DNA end agrees better with TRBJ2-7. This CDR3 is built from 15 residues. CDR1 is LNHNV and CDR2 is YYDKDF in the germline V gene (reference sequence). The CDR3 region is CATSRAQGGAYEQYF. Written as DNA, the CDR3 is TGTGCCACCAGCAGAGCTCAGGGTGGGGCCTACGAGCAGTACTTC.

This clonotype has a handful of counts. The genes are TRBV5-5 and TRBJ2-1; 7 positions match TRBD2. The CDR3 extends over 16 amino acids. Losses at the gene ends were 1 base for V and 1 base for J; bases not matched to a gene: 5. Germline loops: CDR1 SGHKS, CDR2 YYEKEE (reference sequence). This chain's CDR3 is CASSLSAGESYNEQFF. The DNA for the CDR3 is TGTGCCAGCAGCTTGAGTGCGGGGGAGTCCTACAATGAGCAGTTCTTC.

The chain links TRBV13 to TRBJ1-2; D may be TRBD1 (6 bases). The length of the CDR3 is 15 residues. The germline gives CDR1 PRHDT, CDR2 FYEKMQ (reference sequence). Between the trimmed V and J ends, which lost 4 bases and 2 bases, there was a span of 14 bases. The CDR3 protein is CASSSPGAGNYGYTF. CDR3 nucleotide sequence: TGTGCCAGCAGCTCACCAGGGGCGGGGAACTATGGCTACACCTTC. Together with reference TRBV13 and TRBJ1-2, the CDR3 gives the full variable domain: AAGVIQSPRHLIKEKRETATLKCYPIPRHDTVYWYQQGPGQDPQFLISFYEKMQSDKGSIPDRFSAQQFSDYHSELNMSSLELGDSALYFCASSSPGAGNYGYTFGSGTRLTVV.

Only a few counts were recorded for this clonotype. V usage is TRBV7-3 and J usage is TRBJ2-1, with D perhaps given as TRBD1 or TRBD2 (6 bases each). The CDR3 sequence is 14 residues long. Germline V lookup: CDR1 SGHTA, CDR2 FQGTGA. V was shortened by 0 bases and J by 10 bases, with 13 bases between the two germline ends. The CDR3 sequence is CASSLTPQGGEQFF. CDR3 bases: TGTGCCAGCAGCTTAACACCACAGGGAGGCGAGCAGTTCTTC.

The chain combines TRBV11-2 with TRBJ2-4; TRBD2 aligns across 9 bases. With the DNA end fitting TRBJ2-7 better, the J assignment may be wrong. Germline V lookup: CDR1 SGHAT, CDR2 FQNNGV. This CDR3 has 15 residues. CDR3 amino acids: CASSPGLAPLYEQYF. CDR3 bases: TGTGCCAGCAGCCCAGGACTAGCGCCGCTCTACGAGCAGTACTTC.

On this clonotype itself: A single base separates this from a much larger clone, so it may be a read error. The chain couples TRBV4-1 to TRBJ2-4; D possibly corresponds to TRBD2 (5 bases). Germline-derived CDR1 and CDR2 are MGHRA and YSYEKL. CDR3 length equals 12 residues. V lost 7 bases, J lost 6 bases, and 10 bases lay in between. The CDR3 DNA follows: TGCGCCAGCAACCCTGAGGGAAACATTCAGTACTTC. Its translation is CASNPEGNIQYF.

This clonotype was observed a few times. The chain employs TRBV29-1 and TRBJ2-7, with 8 bases identical to TRBD2. The CDR3 is made up of 16 amino acids. V shed 2 bases, J shed 0 bases, and the junction held 9 bases outside the gene matches. Germline V lookup: CDR1 SQVTM, CDR2 ANQGSEA. The CDR3 protein is CSVEFVSGVHSYEQYF. CDR3 bases: TGCAGCGTTGAATTTGTTAGCGGGGTCCACTCCTACGAGCAGTACTTC.

The rearrangement uses TRBV6-1 and TRBJ1-2; D gene uncertain. CDR3 length: 14 residues. Trimming removed 8 bases from V and 0 bases from J, with 13 bases in between. Germline V lookup: CDR1 MNHNS, CDR2 SASEGT. This CDR3 reads CASRTEPPNYGYTF. In DNA, the CDR3 is TGTGCCAGCCGAACGGAACCACCTAACTATGGCTACACCTTC.

In this sample, this clonotype turned up a few times. V usage is TRBV20-1 and J usage is TRBJ1-2, with 8 positions matching TRBD1. V dropped 5 bases and J dropped 8; count of bases not matched to a gene: 13. This CDR3 is 14 amino acids long. Looked up from germline, CDR1 is DFQATT and CDR2 is SNEGSKA (reference sequence). The CDR3 spells CSAYTTTGGGGYTF. DNA of the CDR3: TGCAGTGCTTACACAACCACAGGGGGTGGAGGCTACACCTTC.

V is TRBV20-1 and J is TRBJ1-2; TRBD1 matches at 10 bases. CDR1 and CDR2 (germline): DFQATT, SNEGSKA (reference sequence). The CDR3 loop spans 14 amino acids. V dropped 5 bases and J dropped 3; count of bases not matched to a gene: 6. The CDR3, as DNA: TGCAGTGCTTCCCAGACAGGGGGCTACTATGGCTACACCTTC. This translates into CSASQTGGYYGYTF.

CDR3 protein: CASSPTMGYGYTF. Here the CDR3 DNA reads TGTGCCAGCAGCCCAACGATGGGGTATGGCTACACCTTC. The V gene is TRBV7-2, the J gene TRBJ1-2; D gene ambiguous. V was cut by 5 bases and J by 5 bases, with 12 bases left in between. This CDR3 contains 13 residues. Germline V gene sequence: CDR1 SGHTA, CDR2 FQGNSA.

The chain employs TRBV28 and TRBJ1-1, with 10 bases lining up with TRBD1. Trimming at V came to 7 bases and at J to 5 bases, leaving 7 bases not matched to a gene. CDR1 is MDHEN, CDR2 SYDVKM, per germline. The CDR3 spans 14 residues. The CDR3 reads CASKTPGQGTEAFF. The CDR3 DNA reads as TGTGCCAGCAAGACACCGGGACAGGGGACTGAAGCTTTCTTT.

V is TRBV20-1 and J is TRBJ2-1; 9 positions agree with TRBD2. The CDR3 runs 13 residues. Germline CDR1 and CDR2: DFQATT and SNEGSKA (reference sequence). J was trimmed by 10 bases and V by 6 bases; bases with no gene match: 10. The CDR3 protein is CSAHSGGRYEQFF. The CDR3 nucleotides are TGCAGTGCCCATAGCGGGGGCCGCTACGAGCAGTTCTTC.

This clonotype was recorded a few times. V usage is TRBV4-3 and J usage is TRBJ2-1; D uncertain. This CDR3 has 13 residues. Per germline, CDR1 LGHNA and CDR2 YSLEER. Trimming removed 0 bases from V and 7 bases from J, with 7 bases in between. CDR3 sequence: CASSQDRPNEQFF. In DNA form, the CDR3 reads TGCGCCAGCAGCCAAGATCGTCCGAATGAGCAGTTCTTC.

This clonotype has a single count. The chain uses TRBV7-2 and TRBJ2-3, with D uncertain. Trimming cost V 6 bases and J 0 bases, with 19 bases left between them. CDR1 is SGHTA, CDR2 FQGNSA, per germline. The CDR3 contains 17 residues. Here the CDR3 DNA reads TGTGCCAGCAGGACCAGCCGGGCAGGACCCAGCACAGATACGCAGTATTTT. As protein: CASRTSRAGPSTDTQYF.

This clonotype has more than one count but fewer than ten. V is TRBV4-3 and J is TRBJ2-1; 12 nucleotides line up with TRBD2. Trimming cost V 1 base and J 8 bases; bases outside gene matches: 6. This CDR3 has 16 residues. CDR1 and CDR2 from the germline V gene are LGHNA and YSLEER. The chain's CDR3 is CASSQGTSGVGDEQFF. CDR3 bases: TGCGCCAGCAGCCAAGGGACTAGCGGGGTTGGGGATGAGCAGTTCTTC.